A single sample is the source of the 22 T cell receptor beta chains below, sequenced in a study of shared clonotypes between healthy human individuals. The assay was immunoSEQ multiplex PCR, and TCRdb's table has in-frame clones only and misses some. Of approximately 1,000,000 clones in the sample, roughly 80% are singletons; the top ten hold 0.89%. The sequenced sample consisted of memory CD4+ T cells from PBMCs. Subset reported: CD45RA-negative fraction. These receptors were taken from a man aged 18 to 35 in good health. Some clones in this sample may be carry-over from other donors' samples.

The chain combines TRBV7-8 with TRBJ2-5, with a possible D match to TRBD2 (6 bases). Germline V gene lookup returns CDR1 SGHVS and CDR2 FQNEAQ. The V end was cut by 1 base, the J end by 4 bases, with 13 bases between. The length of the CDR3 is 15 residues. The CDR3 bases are TGTGCCAGCAGCTTAGATCACGGGGGTCGAGAGACCCAGTACTTC. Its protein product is CASSLDHGGRETQYF.

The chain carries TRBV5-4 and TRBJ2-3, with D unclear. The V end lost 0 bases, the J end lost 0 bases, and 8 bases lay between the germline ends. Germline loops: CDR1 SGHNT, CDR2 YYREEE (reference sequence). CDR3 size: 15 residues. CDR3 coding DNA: TGTGCCAGCAGCTTGGCCTCGTCTAGCACAGATACGCAGTATTTT. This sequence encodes CASSLASSSTDTQYF.

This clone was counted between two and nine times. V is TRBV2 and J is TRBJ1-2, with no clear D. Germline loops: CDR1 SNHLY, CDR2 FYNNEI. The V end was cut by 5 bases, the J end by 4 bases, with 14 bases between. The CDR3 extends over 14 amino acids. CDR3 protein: CASSLTDLGYGYTF. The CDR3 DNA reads TGTGCCAGCAGTCTCACGGACCTTGGCTATGGCTACACCTTC. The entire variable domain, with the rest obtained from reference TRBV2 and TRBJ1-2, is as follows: EPEVTQTPSHQVTQMGQEVILRCVPISNHLYFYWYRQILGQKVEFLVSFYNNEISEKSEIFDDQFSVERPDGSNFTLKIRSTKLEDSAMYFCASSLTDLGYGYTFGSGTRLTVV.

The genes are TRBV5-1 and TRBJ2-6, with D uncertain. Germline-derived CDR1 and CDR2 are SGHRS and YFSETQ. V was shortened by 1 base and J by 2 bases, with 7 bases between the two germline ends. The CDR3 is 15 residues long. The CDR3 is CASSLHRAGANVLTF. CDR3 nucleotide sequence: TGCGCCAGCAGCTTGCACCGGGCTGGGGCCAACGTCCTGACTTTC.

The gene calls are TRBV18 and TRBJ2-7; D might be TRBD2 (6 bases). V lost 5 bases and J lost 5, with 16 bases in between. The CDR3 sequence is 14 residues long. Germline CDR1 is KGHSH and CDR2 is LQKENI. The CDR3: CASSSLARLHEQYF. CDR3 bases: TGTGCCAGCTCATCCCTAGCGAGACTCCACGAGCAGTACTTC.

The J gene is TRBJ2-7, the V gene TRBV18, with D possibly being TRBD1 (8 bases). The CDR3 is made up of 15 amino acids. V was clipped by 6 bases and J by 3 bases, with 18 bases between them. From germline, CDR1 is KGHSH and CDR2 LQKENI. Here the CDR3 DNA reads TGTGCCAGCTCCCGCGGACAGGGAGGGTTCTACGAGCAGTACTTC. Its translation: CASSRGQGGFYEQYF.

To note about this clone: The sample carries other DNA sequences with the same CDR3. The CDR3 protein is CASSQEAGGYNEQFF. For the CDR3, the DNA is TGCGCCAGCAGCCAAGAAGCAGGGGGTTACAATGAGCAGTTCTTC. The chain is built from TRBV4-3 and TRBJ2-1, with 7 bases aligning to TRBD1. Germline-derived CDR1 and CDR2 are LGHNA and YSLEER. This CDR3 region has 15 residues. V trimming: 0 bases; J trimming: 4 bases; junction bases outside the gene matches: 3.

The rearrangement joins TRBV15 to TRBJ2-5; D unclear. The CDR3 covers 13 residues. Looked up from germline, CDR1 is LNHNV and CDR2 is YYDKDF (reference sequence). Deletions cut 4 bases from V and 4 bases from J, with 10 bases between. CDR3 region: CATSIGRVETQYF. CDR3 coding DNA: TGTGCCACCAGCATAGGGCGCGTAGAGACCCAGTACTTC. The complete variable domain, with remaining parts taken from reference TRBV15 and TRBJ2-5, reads DAMVIQNPRYQVTQFGKPVTLSCSQTLNHNVMYWYQQKSSQAPKLLFHYYDKDFNNEADTPDNFQSRRPNTSFCFLDIRSPGLGDTAMYLCATSIGRVETQYFGPGTRLLVL.

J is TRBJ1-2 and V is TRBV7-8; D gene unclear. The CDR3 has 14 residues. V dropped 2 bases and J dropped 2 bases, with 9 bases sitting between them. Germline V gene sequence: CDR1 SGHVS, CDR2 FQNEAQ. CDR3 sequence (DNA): TGTGCCAGCAGCTTATTGTGGGGAAACTATGGCTACACCTTC. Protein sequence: CASSLLWGNYGYTF.

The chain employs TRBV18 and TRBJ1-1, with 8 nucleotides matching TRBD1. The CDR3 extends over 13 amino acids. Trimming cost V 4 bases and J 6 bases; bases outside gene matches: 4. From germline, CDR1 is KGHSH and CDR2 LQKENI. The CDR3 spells CASSRTGGSEAFF. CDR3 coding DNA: TGTGCCAGCTCACGAACAGGGGGGTCTGAAGCTTTCTTT.

The CDR3 spells CASSQDWDYEQYF. CDR3 bases: TGCGCCAGCAGCCAAGATTGGGATTACGAGCAGTACTTC. This chain links TRBV4-1 with TRBJ2-7; the D is unclear. Between the trimmed V and J ends, which lost 0 bases and 4 bases, there was a span of 7 bases. Per germline, CDR1 MGHRA and CDR2 YSYEKL. This CDR3 region has 13 residues.

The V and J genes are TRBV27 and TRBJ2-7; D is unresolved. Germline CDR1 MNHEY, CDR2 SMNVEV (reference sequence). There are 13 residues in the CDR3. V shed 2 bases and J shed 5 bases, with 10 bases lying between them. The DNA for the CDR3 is TGTGCCAGCAGTTTAACTGGACGGGACGAGCAGTACTTC. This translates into CASSLTGRDEQYF.

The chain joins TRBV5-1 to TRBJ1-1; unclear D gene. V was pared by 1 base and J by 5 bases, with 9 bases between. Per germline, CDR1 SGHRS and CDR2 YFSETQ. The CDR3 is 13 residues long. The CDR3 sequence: CASSLFDGTEAFF. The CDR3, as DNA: TGCGCCAGCAGCTTGTTTGATGGGACTGAAGCTTTCTTT.

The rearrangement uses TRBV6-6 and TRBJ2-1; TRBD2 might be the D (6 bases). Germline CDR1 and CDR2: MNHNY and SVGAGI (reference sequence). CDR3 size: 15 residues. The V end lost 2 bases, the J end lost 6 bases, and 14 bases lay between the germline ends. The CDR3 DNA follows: TGTGCCAGCAGTTACGCTCCCGGAGGGACCAATGAGCAGTTCTTC. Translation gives CASSYAPGGTNEQFF.

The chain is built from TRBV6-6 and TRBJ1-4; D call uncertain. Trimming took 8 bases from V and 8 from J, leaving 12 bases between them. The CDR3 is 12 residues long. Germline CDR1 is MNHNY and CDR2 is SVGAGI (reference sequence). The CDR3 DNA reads TGTGCCAGCGGACGGTCAAACGAAAAACTGTTTTTT. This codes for CASGRSNEKLFF.

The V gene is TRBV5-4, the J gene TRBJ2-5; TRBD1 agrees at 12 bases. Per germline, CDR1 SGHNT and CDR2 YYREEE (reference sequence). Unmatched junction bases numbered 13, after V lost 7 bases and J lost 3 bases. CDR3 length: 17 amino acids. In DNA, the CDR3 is TGTGCCAGCCGACCTAGGGGGACAGGGGGCGGCAAAGAGACCCAGTACTTC. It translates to CASRPRGTGGGKETQYF. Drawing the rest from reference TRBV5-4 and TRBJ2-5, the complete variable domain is ETGVTQSPTHLIKTRGQQVTLRCSSQSGHNTVSWYQQALGQGPQFIFQYYREEENGRGNFPPRFSGLQFPNYSSELNVNALELDDSALYLCASRPRGTGGGKETQYFGPGTRLLVL.

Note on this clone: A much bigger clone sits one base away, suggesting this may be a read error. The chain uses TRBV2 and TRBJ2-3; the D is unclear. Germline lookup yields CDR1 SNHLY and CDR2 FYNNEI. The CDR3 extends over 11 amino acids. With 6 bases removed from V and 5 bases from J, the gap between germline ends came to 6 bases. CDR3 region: CASRSGDTQYF. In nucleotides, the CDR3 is TGTGCCAGCAGGTCGGGAGATACGCAGTATTTT.

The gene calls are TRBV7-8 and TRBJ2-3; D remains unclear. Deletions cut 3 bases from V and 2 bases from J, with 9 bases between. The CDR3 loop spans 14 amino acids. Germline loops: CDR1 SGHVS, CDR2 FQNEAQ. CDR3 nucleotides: TGTGCCAGCAGCTTCGCCAGATACACAGATACGCAGTATTTT. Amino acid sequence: CASSFARYTDTQYF.

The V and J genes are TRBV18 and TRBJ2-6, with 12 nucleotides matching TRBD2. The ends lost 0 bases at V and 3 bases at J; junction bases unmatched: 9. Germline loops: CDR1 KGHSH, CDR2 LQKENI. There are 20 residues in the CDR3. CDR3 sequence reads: CASSPPGLLAGGRGANVLTF. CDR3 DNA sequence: TGTGCCAGCTCACCACCTGGGCTACTAGCGGGAGGTCGTGGGGCCAACGTCCTGACTTTC.

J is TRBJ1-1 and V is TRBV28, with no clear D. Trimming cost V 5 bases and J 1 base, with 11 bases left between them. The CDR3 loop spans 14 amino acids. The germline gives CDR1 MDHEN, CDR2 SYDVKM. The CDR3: CASSPTPQNTEAFF. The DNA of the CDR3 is TGTGCCAGCAGTCCTACCCCCCAGAACACTGAAGCTTTCTTT.

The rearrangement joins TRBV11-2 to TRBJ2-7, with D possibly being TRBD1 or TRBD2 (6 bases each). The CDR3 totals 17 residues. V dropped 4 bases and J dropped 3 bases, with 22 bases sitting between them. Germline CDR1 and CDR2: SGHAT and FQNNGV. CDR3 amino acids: CASSYRRGAGDFYEQYF. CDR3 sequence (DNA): TGTGCCAGCAGCTACAGAAGAGGGGCAGGGGACTTCTACGAGCAGTACTTC.

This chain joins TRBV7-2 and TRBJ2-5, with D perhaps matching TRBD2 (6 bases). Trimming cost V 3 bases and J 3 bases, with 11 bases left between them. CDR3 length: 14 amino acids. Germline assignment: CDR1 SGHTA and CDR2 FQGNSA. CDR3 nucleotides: TGTGCCAGCAGCTTTTCCGGAGGGGAAGAGACCCAGTACTTC. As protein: CASSFSGGEETQYF.